This T cell receptor beta chain was sequenced for a study of shared clonotypes between healthy human individuals (dated by TCRdb to 2020 to 2022). In terms of the full investigation: The cohort comprised a couple of women and three men aged 18 to 49 years. For each donor, CD4 naive and CD4 memory were each given three plates, CD8 naive was given two plates, and CD8 memory was given one plate. To estimate repertoire size and how much clonotype sharing occurs between individuals, the study deeply sequenced the blood TCR repertoires of 5 or 6 healthy adults. Libraries were prepared and TCR repertoires were sequenced by different laboratories using diverse techniques, in order to increase sequencing depth and limit assay-specific biases. Per donor, leukapheresis produced somewhere between about 0.94 and 9 billion PBMCs.

Notes on this clone: Its antigen has not been determined. No qualities accompany the bases; no much larger clone lies one base away.

General conclusions and limits of the study: Sampling was restricted to blood, and TCR repertoires in tissue are likely to differ from TCR repertoires in blood. Even with the large sequencing depth, rarefaction of the sorted-subset datasets indicated that sequencing was incomplete. Naive subsets generally had larger estimated clonotype richness than memory subsets. Based on pairwise subsampling, the degree of clonotype sharing among donors was expected to be affected by sequencing depth. Compared with non-shared clonotypes, clonotypes shared by all four sorted-subset donors had higher generation probabilities. Because the study included a small number of donors, the genetic and exposure-history diversity represented was limited. Across a handful of donors, around 5.4% of naive CD4, 3.5% of naive CD8, approximately 2.5% of memory CD4, and 0.3% to 0.45% of memory CD8 clonotypes were shared.

After removal of 2 bases from V and 13 bases from J, the junction retains 19 bases not matched to a gene. Taken from cysteine to phenylalanine, the CDR3 has 18 residues. CDR3 DNA only is kept here, 54 bases in frame from base 1. From the germline V gene, CDR1 is KGHSH and CDR2 is LQKENI. Using the deep immunoSEQ assay, multiplex PCR amplified TCR CDR3 regions from genomic DNA. Genomic DNA extracted from each cell subset was distributed evenly over all wells of several immunoSEQ 96-well plates, and each plate served as one replicate. For sorted subsets, approximately 200 ng of genomic DNA, equivalent to around 29,000 T cell genomes, went into each replicate PCR. Purified libraries were quantified with a Qubit 3.0 fluorometer, sized on a Bioanalyzer 2100, and re-quantified with the KAPA Library Quantification kit. Every immunoSEQ 96-well plate was sequenced on a dedicated single-read 150-cycle Illumina NextSeq 550 flow cell. The authors' pipeline ran thus. Because the immunoSEQ output included only junctional sequences and no quality scores, the filtering could not be the same as the filtering used for full-length reads. To assign V/J genes and CDR3, sequences were annotated against IMGT germline references using PyIR, a Python wrapper for IgBLAST v1.9. Reads were filtered out if the reads had weak V/J assignments (E-value above 1e-6), no CDR3, stop codons, out-of-frame junctions, or ambiguous translated residues. A V3J clonotype was defined by an identical inferred V gene, J gene, and CDR3 amino acid sequence. The percentage overlap between two repertoires was calculated by dividing the number of shared unique clonotypes by the size of the smaller repertoire. RTK rarefaction, the Chao1 estimator, and Recon v2.1 estimates of unobserved clonotypes were used to assess repertoire richness. Generation probabilities were computed with OLGA for all TCRbeta clonotypes obtained by the gDNA method from four donors. Not all clones reach the TCRdb copy of this immuneACCESS table, which keeps in-frame sequences only. Checked studies attribute under half of the gap to unresolved V genes and leave the rest unexplained. V, J and clone size were drawn from that table, and D and trimming were deduced from the DNA. The sample records millions of clones, over 85% of which are singletons. Roughly 1% of the sample is in the top ten clones.

CD8 naive samples were obtained by positive selection for CCR7 among CD45RO-negative cells, yielding a CD45RA+CCR7+ population from which TemRA cells were excluded. Healthy HIV-negative adults with no recently reported acute infections or vaccinations were included as donors. Every donor was a Caucasian adult residing in Nashville, Tennessee, USA. Blood was obtained by leukapheresis, after which PBMCs were separated by Ficoll-Histopaque density gradient centrifugation and cryopreserved in liquid nitrogen vapor phase. Analytical flow cytometry was used to check the purity and quantity of each magnetically sorted T cell population. Genomic DNA was isolated from each sorted fraction and quantified by UV absorbance on a Nanodrop 2000c.

The source is a man younger than 30 in good health. The sample comprised naive CD8+ T cells sorted from blood. The cell subset or site label corresponds to: CD45RA+CCR7+. The sequence is built from TRBV18 and TRBJ1-6, with TRBD1 identical over 8 junction bases. The DNA sequence follows: TGTGCCAGCTCACCAATGACAGGGGCGCCACGGAGAATTCACCCCCTCCACTTT. This translates into CASSPMTGAPRRIHPLHF. The entire variable domain, with the stretches around the CDR3 drawn from the reference TRBV18 and TRBJ1-6 proteins, is NAGVMQNPRHLVRRRGQEARLRCSPMKGHSHVYWYRQLPEEGLKFMVYLQKENIIDESGMPKERFSAEFPKEGPSILRIQQVVRGDSAAYFCASSPMTGAPRRIHPLHFGNGTRLTVT.